The entry below describes one T cell receptor beta chain. Its antigen is not identified. This entry is derived from a study of cytomegalovirus exposure and HLA in healthy donors. The CDR3 length is 15 residues. From germline, CDR1 is MNHNY and CDR2 SVGAGI (reference sequence). The trim removed 5 bases at V and 3 bases at J, leaving 6 bases unmatched. A multiplex PCR was run with 60 Vbeta primers and 13 Jbeta primers. Clones were sequenced by immunoSEQ multiplex PCR, and TCRdb holds only the in-frame ones, with some missing. The table has 150,000 to 200,000 clones, around 83% seen once. Study-wide points: Sequencing artifact likely explains a cluster of highly shared sequence variants. A later analysis linked a missense variant in DCLRE1C to the trimming of TCR beta V and J genes.

The sample consisted of PBMCs. This chain connects TRBV6-6 to TRBJ2-3, with TRBD1 matching 9 bases. The receptor was isolated from a man over 45 in good health and CMV-seropositive. CDR3 DNA: TGTGCCAGCAGTCCCGGGACAGGGTTGACAGATACGCAGTATTTT. This translates into CASSPGTGLTDTQYF.